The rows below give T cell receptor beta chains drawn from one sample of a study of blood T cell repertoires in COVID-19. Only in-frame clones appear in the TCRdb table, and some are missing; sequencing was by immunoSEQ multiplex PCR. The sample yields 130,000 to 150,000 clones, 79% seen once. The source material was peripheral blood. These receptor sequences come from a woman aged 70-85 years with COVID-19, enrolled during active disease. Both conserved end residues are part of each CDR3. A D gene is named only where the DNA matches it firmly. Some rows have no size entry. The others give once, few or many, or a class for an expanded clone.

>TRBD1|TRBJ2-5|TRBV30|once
CASTGRETQYF
TGTGCCTCGACAGGGCGGGAGACCCAGTACTTC
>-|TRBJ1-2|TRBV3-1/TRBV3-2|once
CASSQEGHRANYGYTF
TGTGCCAGCAGCCAAGAGGGACACCGAGCTAACTATGGCTACACCTTC
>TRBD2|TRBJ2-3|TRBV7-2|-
CASSLGQRGGRDTQYF
TGTGCCAGCAGCTTAGGCCAGCGGGGGGGCCGGGATACGCAGTATTTT
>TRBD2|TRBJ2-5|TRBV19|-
CASSRSGTSGQETQYF
TGTGCCAGTAGTCGCAGCGGGACTAGCGGTCAAGAGACCCAGTACTTC
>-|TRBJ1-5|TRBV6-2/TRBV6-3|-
CASSTLRSYQPQHF
TGTGCCAGCAGTACACTCAGGTCCTATCAGCCCCAGCATTTT
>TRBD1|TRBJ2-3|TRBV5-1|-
CASSSNRDRGPPTQYF
TGCGCCAGCAGCTCAAACCGGGACAGGGGGCCGCCTACGCAGTATTTT
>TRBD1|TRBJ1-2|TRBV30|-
CAWRLTGGSSGYTF
TGTGCCTGGAGATTGACAGGGGGCAGTAGTGGCTACACCTTC
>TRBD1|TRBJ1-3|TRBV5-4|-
CASSLGTGGAGNTIYF
TGTGCCAGCAGCTTGGGAACAGGGGGAGCCGGAAACACCATATATTTT
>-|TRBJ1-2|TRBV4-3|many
CASSQDLGGGNGYTF
TGCGCCAGCAGCCAAGATTTAGGGGGAGGGAATGGCTACACCTTC
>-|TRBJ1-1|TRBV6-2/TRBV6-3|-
CASSFLRAGRVF
TGTGCCAGCAGTTTCCTCCGGGCAGGGCGAGTCTTT
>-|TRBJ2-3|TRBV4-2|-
CASSQDPGRPTDTQYF
TGTGCCAGCAGCCAAGATCCGGGGAGACCCACAGATACGCAGTATTTT
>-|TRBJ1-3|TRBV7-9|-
CASADSSSGNTIYF
TGTGCCAGCGCAGACAGTTCCTCTGGAAACACCATATATTTT
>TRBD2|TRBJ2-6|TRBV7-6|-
CASSPLAGGQSSGANVLTF
TGTGCCAGCAGCCCACTGGCGGGGGGGCAATCCTCTGGGGCCAACGTCCTGACTTTC
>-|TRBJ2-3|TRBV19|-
CASSPLGQRPVGSDTQYF
TGTGCCAGTAGTCCCCTGGGCCAACGCCCCGTCGGTTCAGATACGCAGTATTTT
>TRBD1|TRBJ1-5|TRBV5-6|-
CASSPGTGRYQPQHF
TGTGCCAGCAGCCCCGGGACAGGGAGGTATCAGCCCCAGCATTTT
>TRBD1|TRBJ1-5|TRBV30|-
CAWSKGGSSMAQHF
TGTGCCTGGAGCAAAGGGGGCAGCTCGATGGCCCAGCATTTT
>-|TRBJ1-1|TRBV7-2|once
CASSVSTGIAEAFF
TGTGCCAGCAGCGTAAGCACAGGGATCGCTGAAGCTTTCTTT
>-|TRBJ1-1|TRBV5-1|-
CASSLKRTVMNTEAFF
TGCGCCAGCAGCTTGAAGAGGACAGTCATGAACACTGAAGCTTTCTTT
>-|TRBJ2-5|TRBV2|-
CASRAQGRGQETQYF
TGTGCCAGCAGGGCCCAAGGGCGGGGACAAGAGACCCAGTACTTC
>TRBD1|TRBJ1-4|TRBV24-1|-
CATSDAQGAGEKLFF
TGTGCCACCAGTGATGCTCAGGGGGCGGGAGAAAAACTGTTTTTT
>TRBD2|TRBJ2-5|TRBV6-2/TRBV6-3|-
CASSYPGTSGGDGQETQYF
TGTGCCAGCAGTTACCCTGGGACTAGCGGGGGAGACGGGCAAGAGACCCAGTACTTC
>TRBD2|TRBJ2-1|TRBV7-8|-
CASSLRIAGVNNEQFF
TGTGCCAGCAGCTTAAGAATAGCGGGGGTGAACAATGAGCAGTTCTTC
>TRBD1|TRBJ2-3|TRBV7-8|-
CASSLAQGRDTQYF
TGTGCCAGCAGCTTAGCACAGGGGAGAGATACGCAGTATTTT
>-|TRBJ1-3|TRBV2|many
CASSPSGSSGNTIYF
TGTGCCAGCAGCCCAAGCGGTTCCTCTGGAAACACCATATATTTT
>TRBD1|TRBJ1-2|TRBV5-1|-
CASSLPGQKTYGYTF
TGCGCCAGCAGCCTACCGGGACAGAAAACCTATGGCTACACCTTC
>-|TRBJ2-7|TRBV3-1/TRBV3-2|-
CASSQNPGEQYF
TGTGCCAGCAGCCAAAACCCGGGGGAGCAGTACTTC
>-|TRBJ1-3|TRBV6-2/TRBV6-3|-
CASSLGGTIYF
TGTGCCAGCAGTCTAGGGGGCACCATATATTTT
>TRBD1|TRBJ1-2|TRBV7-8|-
CASSPRTGGGYTF
TGTGCCAGCAGCCCCCGGACAGGAGGAGGCTACACCTTC
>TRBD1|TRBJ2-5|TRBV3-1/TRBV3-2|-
CASSQPGTGEGAQYF
TGTGCCAGCAGCCAGCCCGGGACAGGGGAGGGGGCCCAGTACTTC
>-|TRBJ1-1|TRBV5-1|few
CASCSEGLIDTEAFF
TGCGCCAGCTGCTCCGAAGGACTCATTGACACTGAAGCTTTCTTT
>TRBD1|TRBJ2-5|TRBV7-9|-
CASSLWTGLSETQYF
TGTGCCAGCAGCTTATGGACAGGGCTCTCAGAGACCCAGTACTTC